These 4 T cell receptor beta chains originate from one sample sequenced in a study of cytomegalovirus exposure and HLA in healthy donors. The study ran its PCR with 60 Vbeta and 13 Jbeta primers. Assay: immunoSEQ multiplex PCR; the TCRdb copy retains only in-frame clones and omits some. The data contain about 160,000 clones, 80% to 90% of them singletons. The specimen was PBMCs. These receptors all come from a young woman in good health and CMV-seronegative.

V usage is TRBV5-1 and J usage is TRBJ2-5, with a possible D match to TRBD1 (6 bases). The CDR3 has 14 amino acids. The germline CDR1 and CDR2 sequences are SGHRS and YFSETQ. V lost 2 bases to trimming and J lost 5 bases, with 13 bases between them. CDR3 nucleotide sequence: TGCGCCAGCAGCTTTCGTACAGGGATGGAGACCCAGTACTTC. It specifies CASSFRTGMETQYF.

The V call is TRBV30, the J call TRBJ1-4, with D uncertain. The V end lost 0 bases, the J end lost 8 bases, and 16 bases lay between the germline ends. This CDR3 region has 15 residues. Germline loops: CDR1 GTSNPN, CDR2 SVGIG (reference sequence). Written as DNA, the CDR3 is TGTGCCTGGAGTGTACCCCAGATAATAAGAGAAAAACTGTTTTTT. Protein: CAWSVPQIIREKLFF. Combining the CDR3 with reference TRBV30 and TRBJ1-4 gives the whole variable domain SQTIHQWPATLVQPVGSPLSLECTVEGTSNPNLYWYRQAAGRGLQLLFYSVGIGQISSEVPQNLSASRPQDRQFILSSKKLLLSDSGFYLCAWSVPQIIREKLFFGSGTQLSVL.

The CDR3: CASSPDYRGNTEAFF. The DNA for the CDR3 is TGTGCCAGCTCACCAGACTACAGGGGTAACACTGAAGCTTTCTTT. The chain recombines TRBV18 with TRBJ1-1; TRBD1 aligns across 7 bases. Germline trimming cut 2 bases from V and 2 bases from J; bases unmatched to any gene: 5. The CDR3 contains 15 residues. From germline, CDR1 is KGHSH and CDR2 LQKENI.

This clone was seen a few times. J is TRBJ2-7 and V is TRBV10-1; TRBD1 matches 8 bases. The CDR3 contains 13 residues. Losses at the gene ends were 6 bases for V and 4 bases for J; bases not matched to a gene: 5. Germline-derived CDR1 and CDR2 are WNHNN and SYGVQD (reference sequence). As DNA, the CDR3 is TGCGCCAGCAGCGGGGACAGGAGTTACGAGCAGTACTTC. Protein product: CASSGDRSYEQYF.